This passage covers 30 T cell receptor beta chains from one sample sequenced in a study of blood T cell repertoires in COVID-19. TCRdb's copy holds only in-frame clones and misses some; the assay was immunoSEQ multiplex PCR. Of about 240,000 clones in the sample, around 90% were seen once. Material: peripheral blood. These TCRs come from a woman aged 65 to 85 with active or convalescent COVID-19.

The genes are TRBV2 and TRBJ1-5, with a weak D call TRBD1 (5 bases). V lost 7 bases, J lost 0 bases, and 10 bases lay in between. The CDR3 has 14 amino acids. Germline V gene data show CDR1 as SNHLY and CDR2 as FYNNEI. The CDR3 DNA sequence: TGTGCCAGCAAACAGGAGTATAGCAATCAGCCCCAGCATTTT. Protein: CASKQEYSNQPQHF.

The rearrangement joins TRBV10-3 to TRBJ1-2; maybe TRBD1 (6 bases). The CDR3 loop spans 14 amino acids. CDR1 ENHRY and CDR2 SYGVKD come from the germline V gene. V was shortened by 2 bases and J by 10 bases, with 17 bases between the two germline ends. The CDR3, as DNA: TGTGCCATCAGTGAGACCCCAGGACAGCTCACCTACACCTTC. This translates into CAISETPGQLTYTF.

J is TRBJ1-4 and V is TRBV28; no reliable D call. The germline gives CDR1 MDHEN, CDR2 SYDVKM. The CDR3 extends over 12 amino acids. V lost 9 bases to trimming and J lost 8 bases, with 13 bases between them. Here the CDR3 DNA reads TGTGCCAGTTATGACACCCTCGAAAAACTGTTTTTT. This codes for CASYDTLEKLFF.

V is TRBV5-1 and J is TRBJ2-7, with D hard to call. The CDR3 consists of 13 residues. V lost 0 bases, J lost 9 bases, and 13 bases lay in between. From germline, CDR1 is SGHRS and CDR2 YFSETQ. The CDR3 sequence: CASSLEQQAAQYF. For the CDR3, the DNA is TGCGCCAGCAGCTTGGAGCAGCAGGCAGCGCAGTACTTC.

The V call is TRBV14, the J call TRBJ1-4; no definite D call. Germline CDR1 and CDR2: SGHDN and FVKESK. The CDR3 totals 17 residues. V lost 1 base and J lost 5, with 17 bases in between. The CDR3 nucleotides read TGTGCCAGCAGCCAAGTCTCAATAGGAGGAGGGAATGAAAAACTGTTTTTT. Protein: CASSQVSIGGGNEKLFF.

CDR3 loop: CASSELGGLGNTIYF. In DNA, the CDR3 is TGTGCCAGCAGCGAGCTAGGGGGCCTTGGAAACACCATATATTTT. This chain connects TRBV9 to TRBJ1-3; 7 bases are shared with TRBD1. V gave up 3 bases and J gave up 3 bases; unmatched junction bases: 6. Per the germline V gene, CDR1 is SGDLS and CDR2 is YYNGEE. The CDR3 has 15 residues.

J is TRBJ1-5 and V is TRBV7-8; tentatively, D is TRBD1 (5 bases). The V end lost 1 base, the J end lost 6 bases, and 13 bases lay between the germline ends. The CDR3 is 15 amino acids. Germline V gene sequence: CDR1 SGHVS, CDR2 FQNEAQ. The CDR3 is CASSLGVQVVQPQHF. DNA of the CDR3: TGTGCCAGCAGCTTAGGGGTACAGGTAGTTCAGCCCCAGCATTTT.

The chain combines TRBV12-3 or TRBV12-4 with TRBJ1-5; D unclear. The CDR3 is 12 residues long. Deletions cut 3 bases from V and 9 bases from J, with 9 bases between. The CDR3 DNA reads TGTGCCAGCAGTTTCTATGGGAGGCCCCAGCATTTT. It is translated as CASSFYGRPQHF.

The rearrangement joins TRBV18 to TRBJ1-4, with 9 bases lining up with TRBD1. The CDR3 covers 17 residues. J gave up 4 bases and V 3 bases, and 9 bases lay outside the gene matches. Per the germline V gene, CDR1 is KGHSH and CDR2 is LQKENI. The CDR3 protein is CASSPRQGVKINEKLFF. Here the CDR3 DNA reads TGTGCCAGCTCACCGAGACAGGGGGTAAAGATTAATGAAAAACTGTTTTTT.

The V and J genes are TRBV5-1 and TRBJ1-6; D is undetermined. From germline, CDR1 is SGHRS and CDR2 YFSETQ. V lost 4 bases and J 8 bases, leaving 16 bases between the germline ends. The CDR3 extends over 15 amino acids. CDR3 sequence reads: CASSLLSSEDSPLHF. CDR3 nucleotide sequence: TGCGCCAGCAGCCTGCTTTCGAGTGAGGATTCACCCCTCCACTTT.

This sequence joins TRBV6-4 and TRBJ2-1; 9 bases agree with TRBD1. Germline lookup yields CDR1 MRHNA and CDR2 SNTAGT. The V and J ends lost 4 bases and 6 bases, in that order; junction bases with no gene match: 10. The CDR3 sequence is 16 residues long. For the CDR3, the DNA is TGTGCCAGCAGTGCCTCGGACAGGGGTGGGCTCAATGAGCAGTTCTTC. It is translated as CASSASDRGGLNEQFF.

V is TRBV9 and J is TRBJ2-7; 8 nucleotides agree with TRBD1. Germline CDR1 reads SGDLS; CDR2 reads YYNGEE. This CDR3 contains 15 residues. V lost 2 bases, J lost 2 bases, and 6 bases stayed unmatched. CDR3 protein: CASSVTGGITYEQYF. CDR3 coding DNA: TGTGCCAGCAGCGTTACAGGGGGGATAACCTACGAGCAGTACTTC. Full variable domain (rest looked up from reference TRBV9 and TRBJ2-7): DSGVTQTPKHLITATGQRVTLRCSPRSGDLSVYWYQQSLDQGLQFLIQYYNGEERAKGNILERFSAQQFPDLHSELNLSSLELGDSALYFCASSVTGGITYEQYFGPGTRLTVT.

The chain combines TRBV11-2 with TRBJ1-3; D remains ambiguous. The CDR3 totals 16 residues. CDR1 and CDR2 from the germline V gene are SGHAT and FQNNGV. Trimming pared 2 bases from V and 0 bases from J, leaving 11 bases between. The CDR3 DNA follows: TGTGCCAGCAGCTTACTTGCCAGGTCCTCTGGAAACACCATATATTTT. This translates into CASSLLARSSGNTIYF.

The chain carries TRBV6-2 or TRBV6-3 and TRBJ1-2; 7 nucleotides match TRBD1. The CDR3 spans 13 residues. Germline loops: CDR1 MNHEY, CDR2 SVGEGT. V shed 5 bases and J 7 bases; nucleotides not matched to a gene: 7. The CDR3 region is CASSIQGFGGYTF. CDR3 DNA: TGTGCCAGCAGTATACAGGGGTTCGGTGGCTACACCTTC.

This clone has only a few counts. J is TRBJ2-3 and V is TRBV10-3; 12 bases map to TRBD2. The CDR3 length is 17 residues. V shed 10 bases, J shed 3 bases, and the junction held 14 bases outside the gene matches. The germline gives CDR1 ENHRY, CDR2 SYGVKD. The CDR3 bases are TGTGCCACCCTAGATCTAGCGGGGGGGCCCCGAACAGATACGCAGTATTTT. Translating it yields CATLDLAGGPRTDTQYF.

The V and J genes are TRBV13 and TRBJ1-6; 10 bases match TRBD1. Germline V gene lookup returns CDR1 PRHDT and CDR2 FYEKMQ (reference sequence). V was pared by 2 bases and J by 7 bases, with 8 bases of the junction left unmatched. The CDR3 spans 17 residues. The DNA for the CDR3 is TGTGCCAGCAGCTTAATCGGGACAGGGGCCGTAAATTCACCCCTCCACTTT. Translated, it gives CASSLIGTGAVNSPLHF.

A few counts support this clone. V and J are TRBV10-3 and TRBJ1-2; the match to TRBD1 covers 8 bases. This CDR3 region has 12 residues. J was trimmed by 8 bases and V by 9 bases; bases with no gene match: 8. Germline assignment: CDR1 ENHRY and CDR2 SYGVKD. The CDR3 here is CAINQGAEGYTF. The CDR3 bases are TGTGCCATTAACCAGGGGGCGGAAGGCTACACCTTC.

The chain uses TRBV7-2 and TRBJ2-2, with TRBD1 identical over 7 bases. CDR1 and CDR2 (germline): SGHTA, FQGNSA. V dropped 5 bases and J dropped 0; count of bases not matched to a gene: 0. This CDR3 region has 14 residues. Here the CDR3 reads CASSGTANTGELFF. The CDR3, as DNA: TGTGCCAGCAGCGGGACAGCGAACACCGGGGAGCTGTTTTTT. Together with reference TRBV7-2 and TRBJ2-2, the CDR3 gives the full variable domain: GAGVSQSPSNKVTEKGKDVELRCDPISGHTALYWYRQSLGQGLEFLIYFQGNSAPDKSGLPSDRFSAERTGGSVSTLTIQRTQQEDSAVYLCASSGTANTGELFFGEGSRLTVL.

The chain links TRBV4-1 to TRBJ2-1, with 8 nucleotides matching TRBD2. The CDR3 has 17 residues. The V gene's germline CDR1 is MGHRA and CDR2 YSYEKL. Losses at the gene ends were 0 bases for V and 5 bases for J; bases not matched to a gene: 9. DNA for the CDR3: TGCGCCAGCAGCCAAGAGGGACTAGAGTTCTTCGACAATGAGCAGTTCTTC. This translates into CASSQEGLEFFDNEQFF.

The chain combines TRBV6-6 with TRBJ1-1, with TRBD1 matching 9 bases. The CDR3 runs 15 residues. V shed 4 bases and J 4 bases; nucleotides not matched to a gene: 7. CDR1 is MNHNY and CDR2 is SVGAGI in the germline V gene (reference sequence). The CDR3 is CASSSSGTGTTEAFF. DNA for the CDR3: TGTGCCAGCAGTTCTTCTGGGACAGGGACCACTGAAGCTTTCTTT.

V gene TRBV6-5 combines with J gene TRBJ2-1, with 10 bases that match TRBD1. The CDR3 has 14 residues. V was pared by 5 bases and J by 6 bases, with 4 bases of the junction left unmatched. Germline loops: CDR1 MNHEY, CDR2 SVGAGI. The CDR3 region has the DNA TGTGCCAGCAGTCGGGGACAGGGGCGCAATGAGCAGTTCTTC. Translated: CASSRGQGRNEQFF.

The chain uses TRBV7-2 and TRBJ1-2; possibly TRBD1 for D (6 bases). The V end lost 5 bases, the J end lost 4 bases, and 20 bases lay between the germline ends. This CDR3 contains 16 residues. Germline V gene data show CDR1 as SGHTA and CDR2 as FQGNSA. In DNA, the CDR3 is TGTGCCAGCAGCACTGGGGGGGCTACGAACATCTATGGCTACACCTTC. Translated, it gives CASSTGGATNIYGYTF.

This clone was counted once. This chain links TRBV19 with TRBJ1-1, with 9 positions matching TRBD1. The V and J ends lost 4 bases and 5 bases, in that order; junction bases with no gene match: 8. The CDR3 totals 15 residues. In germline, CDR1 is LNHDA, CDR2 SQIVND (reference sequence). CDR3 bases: TGTGCCAGTAGTACCTCACAGGGGGCGAGGACTGAAGCTTTCTTT. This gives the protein CASSTSQGARTEAFF.

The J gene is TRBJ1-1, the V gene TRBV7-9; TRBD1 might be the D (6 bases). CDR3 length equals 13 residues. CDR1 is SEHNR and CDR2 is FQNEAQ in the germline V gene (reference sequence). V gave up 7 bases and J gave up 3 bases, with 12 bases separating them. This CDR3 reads CASTLKGDTEAFF. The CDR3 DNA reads TGTGCCAGCACCCTAAAGGGGGACACTGAAGCTTTCTTT.

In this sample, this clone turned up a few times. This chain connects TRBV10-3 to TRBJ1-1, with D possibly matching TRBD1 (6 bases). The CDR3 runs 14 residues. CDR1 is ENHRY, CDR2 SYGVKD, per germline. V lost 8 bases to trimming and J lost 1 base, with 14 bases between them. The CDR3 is CAIGRGQTNTEAFF. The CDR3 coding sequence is TGTGCCATCGGACGTGGACAGACGAACACTGAAGCTTTCTTT.

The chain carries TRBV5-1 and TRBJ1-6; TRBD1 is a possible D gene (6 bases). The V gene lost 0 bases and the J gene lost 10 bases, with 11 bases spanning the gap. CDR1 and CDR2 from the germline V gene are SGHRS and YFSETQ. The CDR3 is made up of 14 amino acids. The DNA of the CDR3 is TGCGCCAGCAGCTTGGATAGGGGGTGGTCACCCCTCCACTTT. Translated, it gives CASSLDRGWSPLHF.

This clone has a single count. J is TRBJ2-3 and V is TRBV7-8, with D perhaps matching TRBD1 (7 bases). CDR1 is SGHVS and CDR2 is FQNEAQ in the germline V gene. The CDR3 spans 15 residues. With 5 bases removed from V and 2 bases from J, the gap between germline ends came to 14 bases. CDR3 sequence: CASSRRDSLTDTQYF. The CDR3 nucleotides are TGTGCCAGCAGCAGGAGGGACAGCCTCACAGATACGCAGTATTTT.

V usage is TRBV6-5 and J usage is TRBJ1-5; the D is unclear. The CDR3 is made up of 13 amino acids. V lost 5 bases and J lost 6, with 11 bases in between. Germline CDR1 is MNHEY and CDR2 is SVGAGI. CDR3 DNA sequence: TGTGCCAGCAGTAATACTCGGGGTCAGCCCCAGCATTTT. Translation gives CASSNTRGQPQHF.

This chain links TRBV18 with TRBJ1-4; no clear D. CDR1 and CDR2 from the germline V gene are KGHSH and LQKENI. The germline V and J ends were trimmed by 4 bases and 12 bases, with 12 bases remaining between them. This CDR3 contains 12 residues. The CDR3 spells CASSLVSAELFF. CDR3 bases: TGTGCCAGCTCACTCGTTTCAGCGGAACTGTTTTTT.

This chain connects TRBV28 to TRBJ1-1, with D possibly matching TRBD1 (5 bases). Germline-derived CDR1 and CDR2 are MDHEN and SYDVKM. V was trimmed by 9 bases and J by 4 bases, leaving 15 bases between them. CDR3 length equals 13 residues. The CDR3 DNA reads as TGTGCCAGTCAAAGGGGCGGGACCACTGAAGCTTTCTTT. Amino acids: CASQRGGTTEAFF.